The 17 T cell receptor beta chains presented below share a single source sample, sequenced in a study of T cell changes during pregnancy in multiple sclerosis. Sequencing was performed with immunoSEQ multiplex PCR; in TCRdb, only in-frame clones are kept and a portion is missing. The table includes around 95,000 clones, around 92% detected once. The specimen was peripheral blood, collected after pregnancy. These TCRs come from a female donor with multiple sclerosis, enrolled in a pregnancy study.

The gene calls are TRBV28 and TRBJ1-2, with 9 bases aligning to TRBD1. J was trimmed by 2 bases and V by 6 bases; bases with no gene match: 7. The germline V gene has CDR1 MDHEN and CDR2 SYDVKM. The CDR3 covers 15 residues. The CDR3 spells CASSLRDRVNYGYTF. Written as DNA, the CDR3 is TGTGCCAGCAGCCTCCGGGACAGGGTAAACTATGGCTACACCTTC.

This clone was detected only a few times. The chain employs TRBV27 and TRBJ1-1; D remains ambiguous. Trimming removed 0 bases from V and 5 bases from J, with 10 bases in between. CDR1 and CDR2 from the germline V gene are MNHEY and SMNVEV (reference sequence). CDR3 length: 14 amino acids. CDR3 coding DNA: TGTGCCAGCAGTTTATCGATGGGGAGAACTGAAGCTTTCTTT. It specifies CASSLSMGRTEAFF.

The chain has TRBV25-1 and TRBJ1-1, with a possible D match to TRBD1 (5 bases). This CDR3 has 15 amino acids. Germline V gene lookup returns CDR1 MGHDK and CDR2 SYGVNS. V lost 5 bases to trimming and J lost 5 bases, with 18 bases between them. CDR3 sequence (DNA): TGTGCCAGCAGTCGACTAGGACCAGGGAGAACTGAAGCTTTCTTT. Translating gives CASSRLGPGRTEAFF.

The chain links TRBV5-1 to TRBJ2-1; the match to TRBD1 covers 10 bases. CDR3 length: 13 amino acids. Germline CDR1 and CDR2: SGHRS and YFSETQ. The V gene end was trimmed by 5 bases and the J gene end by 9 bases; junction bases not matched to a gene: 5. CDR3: CASRDRGTGEQFF. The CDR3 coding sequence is TGCGCCAGCAGGGACAGGGGGACTGGTGAGCAGTTCTTC. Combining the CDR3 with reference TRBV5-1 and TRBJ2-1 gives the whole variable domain KAGVTQTPRYLIKTRGQQVTLSCSPISGHRSVSWYQQTPGQGLQFLFEYFSETQRNKGNFPGRFSGRQFSNSRSEMNVSTLELGDSALYLCASRDRGTGEQFFGPGTRLTVL.

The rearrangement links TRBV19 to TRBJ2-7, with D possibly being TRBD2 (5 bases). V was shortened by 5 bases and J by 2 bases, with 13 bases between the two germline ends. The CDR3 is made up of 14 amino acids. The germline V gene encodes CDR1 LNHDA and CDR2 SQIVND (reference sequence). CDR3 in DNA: TGTGCCAGTAGTTTGGACTTACCTCCCTACGAGCAGTACTTC. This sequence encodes CASSLDLPPYEQYF.

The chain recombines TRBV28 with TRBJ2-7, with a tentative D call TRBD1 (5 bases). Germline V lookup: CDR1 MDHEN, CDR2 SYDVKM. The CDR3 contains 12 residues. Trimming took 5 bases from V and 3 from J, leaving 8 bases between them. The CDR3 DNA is TGTGCCAGCAGTACCGACAGCTACGAGCAGTACTTC. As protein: CASSTDSYEQYF.

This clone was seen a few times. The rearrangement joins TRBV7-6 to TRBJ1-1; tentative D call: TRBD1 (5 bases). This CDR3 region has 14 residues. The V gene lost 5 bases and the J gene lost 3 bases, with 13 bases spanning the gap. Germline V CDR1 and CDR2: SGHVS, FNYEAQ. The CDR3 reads CASSLMGGDTEAFF. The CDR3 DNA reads TGTGCCAGCAGCCTAATGGGAGGGGACACTGAAGCTTTCTTT.

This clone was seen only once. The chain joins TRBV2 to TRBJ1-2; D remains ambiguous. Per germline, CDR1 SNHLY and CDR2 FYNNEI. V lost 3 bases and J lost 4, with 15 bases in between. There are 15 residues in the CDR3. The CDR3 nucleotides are TGTGCCAGCAGTGAGTCCAAACAATACCTCTATGGCTACACCTTC. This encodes CASSESKQYLYGYTF.

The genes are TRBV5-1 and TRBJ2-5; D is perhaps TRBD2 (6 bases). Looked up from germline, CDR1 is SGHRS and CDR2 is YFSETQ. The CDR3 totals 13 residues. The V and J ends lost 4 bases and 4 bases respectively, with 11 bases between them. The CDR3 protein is CASSPLGGETQYF. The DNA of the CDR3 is TGCGCCAGCAGCCCATTGGGGGGAGAGACCCAGTACTTC.

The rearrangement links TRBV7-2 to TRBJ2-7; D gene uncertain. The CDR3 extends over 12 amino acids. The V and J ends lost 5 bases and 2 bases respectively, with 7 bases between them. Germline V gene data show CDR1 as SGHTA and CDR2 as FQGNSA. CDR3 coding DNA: TGTGCCAGCAGCCAGGTGCCCTACGAGCAGTACTTC. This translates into CASSQVPYEQYF.

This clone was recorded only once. The CDR3, as DNA: TGTGCCAGCAGCTTGGCCGGGTCGGCGATGAACACTGAAGCTTTCTTT. It encodes CASSLAGSAMNTEAFF. The gene calls are TRBV5-6 and TRBJ1-1; D call uncertain. Germline V gives CDR1 SGHDT, CDR2 YYEEEE. This CDR3 has 16 amino acids. Trimming removed 0 bases from V and 0 bases from J, with 12 bases in between.

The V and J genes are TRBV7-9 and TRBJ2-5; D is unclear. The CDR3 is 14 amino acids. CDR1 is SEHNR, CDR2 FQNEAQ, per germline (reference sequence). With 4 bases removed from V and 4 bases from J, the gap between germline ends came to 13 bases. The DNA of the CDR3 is TGTGCCAGCAGCTCGCTCACCAGTGGAGAGACCCAGTACTTC. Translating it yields CASSSLTSGETQYF.

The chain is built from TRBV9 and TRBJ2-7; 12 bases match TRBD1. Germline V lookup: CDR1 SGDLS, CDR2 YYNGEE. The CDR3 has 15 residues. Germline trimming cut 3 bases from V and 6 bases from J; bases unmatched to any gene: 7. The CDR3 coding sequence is TGTGCCAGCAGCGGGACGGGACAGGGGGCGTCCGAGCAGTACTTC. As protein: CASSGTGQGASEQYF.

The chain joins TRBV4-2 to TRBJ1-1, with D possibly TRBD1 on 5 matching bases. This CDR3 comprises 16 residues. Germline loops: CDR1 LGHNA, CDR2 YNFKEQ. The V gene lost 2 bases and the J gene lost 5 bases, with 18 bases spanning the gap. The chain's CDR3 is CASSQNRRAGGTEAFF. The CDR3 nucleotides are TGTGCCAGCAGCCAAAATAGGAGGGCGGGGGGAACTGAAGCTTTCTTT.

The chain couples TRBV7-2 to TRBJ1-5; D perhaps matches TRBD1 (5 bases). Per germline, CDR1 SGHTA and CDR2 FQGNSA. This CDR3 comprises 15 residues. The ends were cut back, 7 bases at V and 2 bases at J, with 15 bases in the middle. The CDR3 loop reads CASNGGGIGNQPQHF. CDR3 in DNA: TGTGCCAGCAACGGGGGGGGGATCGGCAATCAGCCCCAGCATTTT.

The CDR3 sequence: CAWTSDGGYTF. The CDR3 coding sequence is TGTGCCTGGACGAGCGATGGGGGCTACACCTTC. This chain joins TRBV30 and TRBJ1-2; D remains ambiguous. The germline V gene encodes CDR1 GTSNPN and CDR2 SVGIG (reference sequence). V was pared by 4 bases and J by 8 bases, with 11 bases between. This CDR3 is built from 11 residues.

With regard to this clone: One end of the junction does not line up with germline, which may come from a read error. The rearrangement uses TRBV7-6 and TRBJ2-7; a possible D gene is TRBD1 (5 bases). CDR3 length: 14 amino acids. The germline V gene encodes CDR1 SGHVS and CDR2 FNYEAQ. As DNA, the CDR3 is TGTGCCAGCAGCTTAAGTGACAGCTCCCACGAGCAGTACTTC. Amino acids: CASSLSDSSHEQYF.